Sequencing of this TCR beta chain was carried out in a study of beta chain features in type 1 diabetes. About this clone: The antigen is not known.

Every isolated RNA sample was fully reverse transcribed, so sequencing captured expressed TCRB transcripts. The method was immunoSEQ multiplex PCR; TCRdb's version includes in-frame clones alone and lacks a portion of them. The table has under 20,000 clones, roughly 69% seen once. Germline CDR1 is GTSNPN and CDR2 is SVGIG (reference sequence). Trimming took off 2 bases at V and 4 bases at J, with 18 bases between the two ends. This CDR3 is built from 15 residues. Study conclusions and caveats: Shortening that was moderate but significant affected the TCRB CDR3s of Type 1 diabetes patients in all four CD4+ subsets.

The receptor was isolated from a man aged 30 to 45 with type 1 diabetes. This chain joins TRBV30 and TRBJ2-7, with D maybe TRBD2 (6 bases). The material sequenced was Tregs from blood. The CDR3 region is CAWSNPSVFGYEQYF. The CDR3 DNA reads as TGTGCCTGGAGTAACCCTAGCGTTTTCGGGTACGAGCAGTACTTC.